The 22 T cell receptor beta chains below come from one sample, sequenced in a study of control samples from healthy donors and cancer patients. Sequenced by immunoSEQ multiplex PCR; TCRdb stores in-frame clones only, minus some. The table lists some 66,000 clones, roughly 85% of them singletons. The sequencing input was blood. These receptors came from a man between 35 and 55 years old in good health.

This clone was observed a handful of times. The chain links TRBV11-2 to TRBJ1-1; a weak D match, TRBD1 (6 bases). This CDR3 is 12 amino acids long. The germline V and J ends were trimmed by 5 bases and 6 bases, with 10 bases remaining between them. Germline V gene sequence: CDR1 SGHAT, CDR2 FQNNGV. The DNA for the CDR3 is TGTGCCAGCAGCAAAGGGGGTCCTGAAGCTTTCTTT. It encodes CASSKGGPEAFF.

The rearrangement links TRBV5-6 to TRBJ2-2; perhaps TRBD2 as D (5 bases). V was shortened by 0 bases and J by 0 bases, with 12 bases between the two germline ends. Germline CDR1 and CDR2: SGHDT and YYEEEE. The CDR3 length is 17 residues. The CDR3 DNA is TGTGCCAGCAGCTTGGAGCTTTGGGAGACGAACACCGGGGAGCTGTTTTTT. The encoded protein is CASSLELWETNTGELFF.

This clone showed up just a few times. This chain uses TRBV28 with TRBJ2-6; no reliable D call. The CDR3 is made up of 16 amino acids. The V end was cut by 5 bases, the J end by 0 bases, with 11 bases between. Germline lookup yields CDR1 MDHEN and CDR2 SYDVKM. CDR3 DNA: TGTGCCAGCAGTCCCCTGACGGACTCTGGGGCCAACGTCCTGACTTTC. This codes for CASSPLTDSGANVLTF.

The chain carries TRBV27 and TRBJ1-4; possibly TRBD1 for D (6 bases). Germline CDR1 and CDR2: MNHEY and SMNVEV (reference sequence). V lost 3 bases and J 5 bases, leaving 10 bases between the germline ends. The CDR3 loop spans 14 amino acids. Here the CDR3 reads CASSLGGRNEKLFF. The CDR3 nucleotides read TGTGCCAGCAGTTTGGGGGGGCGGAATGAAAAACTGTTTTTT. Supplemented by reference TRBV27 and TRBJ1-4, the full variable domain reads EAQVTQNPRYLITVTGKKLTVTCSQNMNHEYMSWYRQDPGLGLRQIYYSMNVEVTDKGDVPEGYKVSRKEKRNFPLILESPSPNQTSLYFCASSLGGRNEKLFFGSGTQLSVL.

V usage is TRBV3-1 (or the pseudogene TRBV3-2) and J usage is TRBJ2-1, with TRBD2 identical over 8 bases. J gave up 0 bases and V 0 bases, and 4 bases lay outside the gene matches. The CDR3 extends over 17 amino acids. Germline V gene lookup returns CDR1 LGHDT and CDR2 YNNKEL (reference sequence). CDR3 sequence reads: CASSQESGGHSYNEQFF. CDR3 in DNA: TGTGCCAGCAGCCAAGAGAGCGGGGGCCACTCCTACAATGAGCAGTTCTTC.

The rearrangement uses TRBV19 and TRBJ1-2, with 7 bases identical to TRBD1. CDR1 and CDR2 (germline): LNHDA, SQIVND (reference sequence). Trimming at V came to 4 bases and at J to 8 bases, leaving 4 bases not matched to a gene. This CDR3 is built from 12 residues. The CDR3 sequence is CASSTRGIGYTF. CDR3 bases: TGTGCCAGTAGTACCAGGGGGATAGGCTACACCTTC. The variable domain in full, completed from reference TRBV19 and TRBJ1-2, reads DGGITQSPKYLFRKEGQNVTLSCEQNLNHDAMYWYRQDPGQGLRLIYYSQIVNDFQKGDIAEGYSVSREKKESFPLTVTSAQKNPTAFYLCASSTRGIGYTFGSGTRLTVV.

V gene TRBV7-6 combines with J gene TRBJ1-1; weak D call: TRBD1 (5 bases). CDR1 is SGHVS, CDR2 FNYEAQ, per germline. Trimming removed 5 bases at V and 6 bases at J, with 19 bases between. The CDR3 has 15 residues. In nucleotides, the CDR3 is TGTGCCAGCAGCCAGGGACTTCCCTTGAAGGCTGAAGCTTTCTTT. This encodes CASSQGLPLKAEAFF.

The CDR3 coding sequence is TGCGCCAGCAGCCCGGGACTAGCGGGAGAGGACCAGTACTTC. Protein product: CASSPGLAGEDQYF. This chain connects TRBV4-1 to TRBJ2-5; 14 bases match TRBD2. This CDR3 contains 14 residues. Germline V CDR1 and CDR2: MGHRA, YSYEKL. Germline trimming cut 4 bases from V and 10 bases from J; bases unmatched to any gene: 5.

CDR3 DNA: TGTGCCAGCAGCGCCTTTGGGAGTTCACCCCTCCACTTT. It translates to CASSAFGSSPLHF. V gene TRBV5-6 combines with J gene TRBJ1-6, with D unresolved. The CDR3 runs to 13 residues. Germline V gene lookup returns CDR1 SGHDT and CDR2 YYEEEE. V was trimmed by 4 bases and J by 9 bases, leaving 11 bases between them.

This chain joins TRBV13 and TRBJ1-2, with D uncertain. CDR1 PRHDT and CDR2 FYEKMQ come from the germline V gene (reference sequence). CDR3 size: 16 residues. V was pared by 4 bases and J by 0 bases, with 15 bases between. CDR3 region: CASSSISLGANYGYTF. The DNA of the CDR3 is TGTGCCAGCAGCTCCATCTCACTGGGCGCTAACTATGGCTACACCTTC.

The rearrangement uses TRBV27 and TRBJ1-6, with D hard to call. V was cut by 5 bases and J by 14 bases, with 22 bases left in between. CDR1 is MNHEY, CDR2 SMNVEV, per germline (reference sequence). This CDR3 is 15 amino acids long. The CDR3 DNA is TGTGCCAGCAGTGATGCCGGACTAACGAGGGAGGCCCTCCACTTT. This sequence encodes CASSDAGLTREALHF.

The chain employs TRBV3-1 (or the pseudogene TRBV3-2) and TRBJ1-3, with D possibly being TRBD1 (5 bases). Germline CDR1 and CDR2: LGHDT and YNNKEL (reference sequence). This CDR3 has 12 residues. The V end lost 4 bases, the J end lost 6 bases, and 7 bases lay between the germline ends. Here the CDR3 DNA reads TGTGCCAGCAGCCTAGGGGAAAACACCATATATTTT. Protein: CASSLGENTIYF.

The chain joins TRBV10-3 to TRBJ2-6, with D possibly TRBD1 on 5 matching bases. The CDR3 spans 19 residues. Germline lookup yields CDR1 ENHRY and CDR2 SYGVKD. V gave up 1 base and J gave up 0 bases, with 16 bases separating them. CDR3 DNA: TGTGCCATCAGTGAGTGGGGCCCCCGCCAGCTCTCTGGGGCCAACGTCCTGACTTTC. Translated: CAISEWGPRQLSGANVLTF.

The rearrangement uses TRBV11-3 and TRBJ2-5; 7 nucleotides agree with TRBD2. Germline V lookup: CDR1 SGHNT, CDR2 YENEEA. J gave up 2 bases and V 6 bases, and 9 bases lay outside the gene matches. CDR3 length: 15 residues. CDR3 residues: CASSQRPSGQETQYF. The CDR3 DNA reads as TGTGCCAGCAGTCAGAGGCCTAGCGGACAAGAGACCCAGTACTTC.

The rearrangement links TRBV14 to TRBJ2-1; D gene ambiguous. Looked up from germline, CDR1 is SGHDN and CDR2 is FVKESK. The CDR3 is 13 amino acids. V lost 3 bases and J lost 4, with 7 bases in between. CDR3 protein: CASSQNTYNEQFF. The CDR3 DNA reads TGTGCCAGCAGCCAGAACACGTACAATGAGCAGTTCTTC.

V is TRBV5-1 and J is TRBJ1-1; D is perhaps TRBD1 (6 bases). Germline lookup yields CDR1 SGHRS and CDR2 YFSETQ. The CDR3 sequence is 16 residues long. V lost 0 bases, J lost 3 bases, and 15 bases lay in between. The CDR3 spells CASSLVSGALDTEAFF. The CDR3 region has the DNA TGCGCCAGCAGCTTGGTGTCGGGGGCGCTGGACACTGAAGCTTTCTTT.

This clone is a singleton in its sample. The chain couples TRBV10-3 to TRBJ1-5; 11 nucleotides match TRBD1. The CDR3 has 16 residues. Germline V CDR1 and CDR2: ENHRY, SYGVKD. The junction had 7 bases not matched to a gene; V was cut back by 6 bases and J by 3 bases. The CDR3 nucleotides are TGTGCCATCAGGGGACAGGGGGACGATCACAATCAGCCCCAGCATTTT. This translates into CAIRGQGDDHNQPQHF.

The chain links TRBV9 to TRBJ2-3; tentative D call: TRBD2 (7 bases). V lost 0 bases and J lost 6, with 17 bases in between. This CDR3 region has 16 residues. Germline CDR1 reads SGDLS; CDR2 reads YYNGEE. The CDR3 protein is CASSVGVGGPRDTQYF. DNA for the CDR3: TGTGCCAGCAGCGTAGGTGTGGGGGGGCCGAGGGATACGCAGTATTTT. Variable domain in full (rest from reference TRBV9 and TRBJ2-3): DSGVTQTPKHLITATGQRVTLRCSPRSGDLSVYWYQQSLDQGLQFLIQYYNGEERAKGNILERFSAQQFPDLHSELNLSSLELGDSALYFCASSVGVGGPRDTQYFGPGTRLTVL.

The CDR3 reads CSVAPVYQNTEAFF. The CDR3 DNA sequence: TGCAGCGTTGCCCCTGTATACCAGAACACTGAAGCTTTCTTT. V is TRBV29-1 and J is TRBJ1-1; D is undetermined. This CDR3 has 14 residues. From germline, CDR1 is SQVTM and CDR2 ANQGSEA. V was pared by 4 bases and J by 1 base, with 13 bases between.

The chain recombines TRBV6-2 or TRBV6-3 with TRBJ1-5, with 7 bases lining up with TRBD1. With 5 bases clipped from V and 0 bases from J, the junction kept 10 bases outside the gene matches. This CDR3 spans 17 amino acids. Germline V gene sequence: CDR1 MNHEY, CDR2 SVGEGT. CDR3 DNA: TGTGCCAGCAGTAGGGACAGATCCGAAGGTAGCAATCAGCCCCAGCATTTT. Amino acid sequence: CASSRDRSEGSNQPQHF.

The rearrangement uses TRBV9 and TRBJ2-3; 7 bases align to TRBD1. Germline V CDR1 and CDR2: SGDLS, YYNGEE. The V segment lost 0 bases and the J segment 4 bases; nucleotides outside the gene matches: 8. CDR3 size: 16 residues. In nucleotides, the CDR3 is TGTGCCAGCAGCGTAGTGGCAGGGGGATATGCAGATACGCAGTATTTT. This translates into CASSVVAGGYADTQYF.

This clone came up a few times. The gene calls are TRBV4-3 and TRBJ1-5, with a possible D match to TRBD1 (5 bases). The CDR3 is made up of 15 amino acids. V lost 0 bases, J lost 5 bases, and 11 bases lay in between. The V gene's germline CDR1 is LGHNA and CDR2 YSLEER. CDR3 nucleotide sequence: TGCGCCAGCAGCCAAGATAAGGGGAGGGATCAGCCCCAGCATTTT. Amino acids: CASSQDKGRDQPQHF.